This T cell receptor beta chain originates from a study of glioma-infiltrating T cells after dendritic cell vaccination. Sequenced by immunoSEQ multiplex PCR; TCRdb stores in-frame clones only, minus some. The table has approximately 100,000 clones, roughly 81% seen once; the top ten hold approximately 12%. CDR1 and CDR2 (germline): SGHTA, FQGTGA. This CDR3 comprises 12 residues. V was pared by 8 bases and J by 6 bases, with 11 bases between. The J gene is TRBJ2-1, the V gene TRBV7-3; D is possibly TRBD2 (5 bases). The TCR originated in a human donor with glioblastoma. The starting material was blood, obtained before dendritic cell vaccination. CDR3: CASGIGSNEQFF. CDR3 nucleotides: TGTGCCAGCGGGATAGGGAGCAATGAGCAGTTCTTC.